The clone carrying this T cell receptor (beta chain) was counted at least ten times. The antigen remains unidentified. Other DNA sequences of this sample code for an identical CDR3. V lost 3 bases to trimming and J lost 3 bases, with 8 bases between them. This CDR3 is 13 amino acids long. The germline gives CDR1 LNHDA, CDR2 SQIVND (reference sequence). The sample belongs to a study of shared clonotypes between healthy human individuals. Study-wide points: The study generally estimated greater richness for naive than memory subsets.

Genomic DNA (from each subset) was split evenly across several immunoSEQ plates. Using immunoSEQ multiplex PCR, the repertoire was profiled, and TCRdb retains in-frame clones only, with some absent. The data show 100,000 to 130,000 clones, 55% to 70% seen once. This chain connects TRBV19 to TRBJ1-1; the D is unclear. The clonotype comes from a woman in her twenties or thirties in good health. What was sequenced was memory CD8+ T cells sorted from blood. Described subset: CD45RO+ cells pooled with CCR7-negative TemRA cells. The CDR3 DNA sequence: TGTGCCAGTAGTATGTGGGTATACACTGAAGCTTTCTTT. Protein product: CASSMWVYTEAFF.